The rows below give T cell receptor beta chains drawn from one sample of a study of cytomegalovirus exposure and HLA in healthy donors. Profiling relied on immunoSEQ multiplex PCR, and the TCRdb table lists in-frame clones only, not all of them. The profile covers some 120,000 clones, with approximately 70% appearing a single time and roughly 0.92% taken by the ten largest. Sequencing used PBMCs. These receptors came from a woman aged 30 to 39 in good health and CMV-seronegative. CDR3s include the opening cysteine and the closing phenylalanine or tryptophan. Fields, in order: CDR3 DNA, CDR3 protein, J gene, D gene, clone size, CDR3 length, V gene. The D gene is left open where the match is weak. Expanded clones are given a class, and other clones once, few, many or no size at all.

DNA: TGTGCCAGCAGGCGGACAGAAGCGGACACTGAAGCTTTCTTT
CDR3: CASRRTEADTEAFF
J: TRBJ1-1
D: .
size: .
length: 14
V: TRBV6-4

DNA: TGTGCCAGCACCCCCCTGAGGCGGTCCACAGATACGCAGTATTTT
CDR3: CASTPLRRSTDTQYF
J: TRBJ2-3
D: .
size: .
length: 15
V: TRBV6-4

DNA: TGCGCCAGCAGCCAAGATTTAAGGGGTGAAGCTTTCTTT
CDR3: CASSQDLRGEAFF
J: TRBJ1-1
D: .
size: .
length: 13
V: TRBV4-1

DNA: TGTGCCTGGAGTGTAAAAGGGGGCATTAGCAATCAGCCCCAGCATTTT
CDR3: CAWSVKGGISNQPQHF
J: TRBJ1-5
D: TRBD1
size: .
length: 16
V: TRBV30

DNA: TGTGCCAGCAGCTTGGCCGAGGGCCCGAACACTGAAGCTTTCTTT
CDR3: CASSLAEGPNTEAFF
J: TRBJ1-1
D: .
size: .
length: 15
V: TRBV5-4

DNA: TGTGCCAGCAGCCGGCGGGAGGGGGATGAGCAGTTCTTC
CDR3: CASSRREGDEQFF
J: TRBJ2-1
D: TRBD2
size: .
length: 13
V: TRBV2

DNA: TGTGCCAGTTCTCGGGACACTCAAAGGCATTCACCCCTCCACTTT
CDR3: CASSRDTQRHSPLHF
J: TRBJ1-6
D: .
size: .
length: 15
V: TRBV27

DNA: TGTGCCAGTCGGAGAGGGCTCACCGGGGAGCTGTTTTTT
CDR3: CASRRGLTGELFF
J: TRBJ2-2
D: .
size: few
length: 13
V: TRBV15

DNA: TGCGCCAGCAGCCTGAGCAGCGGGGGGGCGACAGATACGCAGTATTTT
CDR3: CASSLSSGGATDTQYF
J: TRBJ2-3
D: TRBD2
size: .
length: 16
V: TRBV4-3

DNA: TGCGCCAGCAGCCCGACCGGGACACTCCAAGAGACCCAGTACTTC
CDR3: CASSPTGTLQETQYF
J: TRBJ2-5
D: .
size: .
length: 15
V: TRBV5-1

DNA: TGTGCCAGCAGCTTAGAGACACACCCTGCCTATGGCTACACCTTC
CDR3: CASSLETHPAYGYTF
J: TRBJ1-2
D: .
size: once
length: 15
V: TRBV7-9

DNA: TGTGCCAGCAGTTTATCGCGCCTACAGGGGGCGCGCCGGGGGTACACTGAAGCTTTCTTT
CDR3: CASSLSRLQGARRGYTEAFF
J: TRBJ1-1
D: TRBD1
size: once
length: 20
V: TRBV27

DNA: TGTGCCAGCAGCCAAGGGGGTGTTAGGGGCCAAGAGACCCAGTACTTC
CDR3: CASSQGGVRGQETQYF
J: TRBJ2-5
D: .
size: .
length: 16
V: TRBV7-9

DNA: TGTGCCAGCAGTCTCGGGACAGGGGCCTATGGCTACACCTTC
CDR3: CASSLGTGAYGYTF
J: TRBJ1-2
D: TRBD1
size: .
length: 14
V: TRBV6-5

DNA: TGTGCCAGCAGCGTTAGCGGGAGAGGCAACGAGCAGTACTTC
CDR3: CASSVSGRGNEQYF
J: TRBJ2-7
D: TRBD2
size: .
length: 14
V: TRBV7-9

DNA: TGTGCCAGCAGGCCTCCCGGACAGGGGTCTCAGCCCCAGCATTTT
CDR3: CASRPPGQGSQPQHF
J: TRBJ1-5
D: TRBD1
size: once
length: 15
V: TRBV28

DNA: TGTGCCAGCAGCTTGGGGACAGGGGACTATGGCTACACCTTC
CDR3: CASSLGTGDYGYTF
J: TRBJ1-2
D: TRBD1
size: .
length: 14
V: TRBV5-4

DNA: TGTGCCAGCAGCCTGTCGGAGCACGGTGAAGCTTTCTTT
CDR3: CASSLSEHGEAFF
J: TRBJ1-1
D: .
size: .
length: 13
V: TRBV4-2

DNA: TGTGCCAGCAGCTTAGGCGCAGGCAACTATGGCTACACCTTC
CDR3: CASSLGAGNYGYTF
J: TRBJ1-2
D: .
size: few
length: 14
V: TRBV7-9

DNA: TGTGCCAGCAGTTACTTCGCTGGCCAGCCCCAGCATTTT
CDR3: CASSYFAGQPQHF
J: TRBJ1-5
D: .
size: .
length: 13
V: TRBV6-5

DNA: TGTGCCAGCAGTAGGGACAGGGGAGAGAATCAGCCCCAGCATTTT
CDR3: CASSRDRGENQPQHF
J: TRBJ1-5
D: TRBD1
size: .
length: 15
V: TRBV2

DNA: TGCAGCGTTGGGCTAGCGGGAAGGGCAGATACGCAGTATTTT
CDR3: CSVGLAGRADTQYF
J: TRBJ2-3
D: TRBD2
size: once
length: 14
V: TRBV29-1

DNA: TGTGCCTGGAGGCTCCTCCGAGACTCTGAGCAGTTCTTC
CDR3: CAWRLLRDSEQFF
J: TRBJ2-1
D: .
size: .
length: 13
V: TRBV30

DNA: TGTGCCAGCAGACGCGAGGCCCCCAATCAGCCCCAGCATTTT
CDR3: CASRREAPNQPQHF
J: TRBJ1-5
D: .
size: .
length: 14
V: TRBV6-5

DNA: TGTGCCATCAAGGGGCTAGCGGGGGTCAATGAGCAGTTCTTC
CDR3: CAIKGLAGVNEQFF
J: TRBJ2-1
D: TRBD2
size: .
length: 14
V: TRBV6-1

DNA: TGTGCCAGCAGCCGTGGCCGGGCTCCGGGAGGTGGTGGAAACACCATATATTTT
CDR3: CASSRGRAPGGGGNTIYF
J: TRBJ1-3
D: .
size: .
length: 18
V: TRBV7-9

DNA: TGTGCCAGCAGCGTAGGGTGGGGGCAAGATGGCTACACCTTC
CDR3: CASSVGWGQDGYTF
J: TRBJ1-2
D: .
size: .
length: 14
V: TRBV9

DNA: TGTGCCTGGAGTGAATGGGGGCGCGATACGCAGTATTTT
CDR3: CAWSEWGRDTQYF
J: TRBJ2-3
D: .
size: few
length: 13
V: TRBV30

DNA: TGCGCCAGCAGCATATTCGTGAACACTGAAGCTTTCTTT
CDR3: CASSIFVNTEAFF
J: TRBJ1-1
D: .
size: .
length: 13
V: TRBV5-1

DNA: TGTGCCAGCAGATGGACAGGGGAGAACACTGAAGCTTTCTTT
CDR3: CASRWTGENTEAFF
J: TRBJ1-1
D: TRBD1
size: .
length: 14
V: TRBV27

DNA: TGCGCCAGCAGCCGCCTTGACTTGAACACCGGGGAGCTGTTTTTT
CDR3: CASSRLDLNTGELFF
J: TRBJ2-2
D: .
size: .
length: 15
V: TRBV4-3

DNA: TGTGCCTGGAGTCGGACAGGGGGAAGCTCCGGCTATGGCTACACCTTC
CDR3: CAWSRTGGSSGYGYTF
J: TRBJ1-2
D: TRBD1
size: .
length: 16
V: TRBV30

DNA: TGTGCCAGCAGTTACGCCCTTACTTCTGAAGCTTTCTTT
CDR3: CASSYALTSEAFF
J: TRBJ1-1
D: .
size: .
length: 13
V: TRBV6-6

DNA: TGTGCCAGCAGTGCGCGGGGTGTGAACACTGAAGCTTTCTTT
CDR3: CASSARGVNTEAFF
J: TRBJ1-1
D: .
size: .
length: 14
V: TRBV2

DNA: TGTGCCAGCAGTTTATCGACATTACGGGAGGGTCGAATCTACGAGCAGTACTTC
CDR3: CASSLSTLREGRIYEQYF
J: TRBJ2-7
D: TRBD2
size: .
length: 18
V: TRBV27

DNA: TGTGCCAGCAGAGGACAGGGGGCCACAGATACGCAGTATTTT
CDR3: CASRGQGATDTQYF
J: TRBJ2-3
D: TRBD1
size: .
length: 14
V: TRBV28

DNA: TGTGCCAGCAGTCGCGACTTTAGCGGGGCGGAGACCCAGTACTTC
CDR3: CASSRDFSGAETQYF
J: TRBJ2-5
D: TRBD2
size: .
length: 15
V: TRBV6-5

DNA: TGCGCCAGCAGCCGGGATGGGGCAGGACAGGCAGGAGAAAAACTGTTTTTT
CDR3: CASSRDGAGQAGEKLFF
J: TRBJ1-4
D: TRBD1
size: .
length: 17
V: TRBV5-1

DNA: TGTGCCAGCAGGCGGGGCAATCTGGGCGCTGAAGCTTTCTTT
CDR3: CASRRGNLGAEAFF
J: TRBJ1-1
D: .
size: .
length: 14
V: TRBV6-5

DNA: TGTGCCAGCAGCCCGCCCGGGACTCAGAATTCACCCCTCCACTTT
CDR3: CASSPPGTQNSPLHF
J: TRBJ1-6
D: .
size: once
length: 15
V: TRBV7-2

DNA: TGTGCCAGCAGAAAGTGGAGCGGAGACACTGAAGCTTTCTTT
CDR3: CASRKWSGDTEAFF
J: TRBJ1-1
D: .
size: medium-sized
length: 14
V: TRBV7-9

DNA: TGTGCCAGCAGTGGGTATACGGACAGGGGAAGGGTCCTATCCTATGGCTACACCTTC
CDR3: CASSGYTDRGRVLSYGYTF
J: TRBJ1-2
D: TRBD1
size: .
length: 19
V: TRBV6-1

DNA: TGTGCCAGCAGCCCCCTACGGGAGTCGACAGATACGCAGTATTTT
CDR3: CASSPLRESTDTQYF
J: TRBJ2-3
D: .
size: .
length: 15
V: TRBV4-2

DNA: TGTGCCAGCAGTTACGGGGGGGCTGCTGGCTACACCTTC
CDR3: CASSYGGAAGYTF
J: TRBJ1-2
D: .
size: .
length: 13
V: TRBV6-5

DNA: TGCGCCAGCAGTTCCCCGGGACAGGGGTCCTACGAGCAGTACTTC
CDR3: CASSSPGQGSYEQYF
J: TRBJ2-7
D: TRBD1
size: .
length: 15
V: TRBV5-1

DNA: TGTGCCAGCAGTATTGGGCAGGGGGTCCTGTTTTTT
CDR3: CASSIGQGVLFF
J: TRBJ2-2
D: TRBD1
size: many
length: 12
V: TRBV6-1

DNA: TGTGCCAGCAGCTTCGACACTGGGGCCAACGTCCTGACTTTC
CDR3: CASSFDTGANVLTF
J: TRBJ2-6
D: .
size: once
length: 14
V: TRBV7-2

DNA: TGCGCCAGCAGCTCAGCAACAGGGATCGACACCATATATTTT
CDR3: CASSSATGIDTIYF
J: TRBJ1-3
D: .
size: .
length: 14
V: TRBV5-1

DNA: TGTGCCAGCAGCGCGACAGGGGAGGACTATGGCTACACCTTC
CDR3: CASSATGEDYGYTF
J: TRBJ1-2
D: TRBD1
size: .
length: 14
V: TRBV25-1

DNA: TGTGCCAGTAGTATGTTCCAGCGAGGCACCGGGGAGCTGTTTTTT
CDR3: CASSMFQRGTGELFF
J: TRBJ2-2
D: .
size: few
length: 15
V: TRBV19

DNA: TGTGCCAGCAGCCCATACAGCTCCGGAGGGAACACTGAAGCTTTCTTT
CDR3: CASSPYSSGGNTEAFF
J: TRBJ1-1
D: .
size: once
length: 16
V: TRBV9

DNA: TGTGCCAGCAGTGTTTTCAGAGGCGGGAACACTGAAGCTTTCTTT
CDR3: CASSVFRGGNTEAFF
J: TRBJ1-1
D: .
size: .
length: 15
V: TRBV6-1

DNA: TGCGCCAGCAGCTTGTTCGAGGGGAACACCGGGGAGCTGTTTTTT
CDR3: CASSLFEGNTGELFF
J: TRBJ2-2
D: .
size: once
length: 15
V: TRBV5-1

DNA: TGTGCCAGTAGTGCTGACAGGGGAAGCAATCAGCCCCAGCATTTT
CDR3: CASSADRGSNQPQHF
J: TRBJ1-5
D: TRBD1
size: .
length: 15
V: TRBV19

DNA: TGTGCCAGCTCACCACAGGGACTGACTTCCTCTGGAAACACCATATATTTT
CDR3: CASSPQGLTSSGNTIYF
J: TRBJ1-3
D: .
size: .
length: 17
V: TRBV18